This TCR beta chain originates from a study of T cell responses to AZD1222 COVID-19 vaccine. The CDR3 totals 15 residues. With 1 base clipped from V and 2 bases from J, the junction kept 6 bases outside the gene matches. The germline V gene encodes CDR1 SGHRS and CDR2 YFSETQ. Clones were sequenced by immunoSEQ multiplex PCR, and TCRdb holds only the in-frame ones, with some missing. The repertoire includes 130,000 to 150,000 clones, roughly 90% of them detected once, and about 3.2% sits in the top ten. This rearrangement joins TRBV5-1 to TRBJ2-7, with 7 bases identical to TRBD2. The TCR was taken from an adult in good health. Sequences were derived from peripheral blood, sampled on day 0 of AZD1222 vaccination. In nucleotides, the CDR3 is TGCGCCAGCAGCTTGTCCCTAGCGGTAGCCTACGAGCAGTACTTC. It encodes CASSLSLAVAYEQYF.